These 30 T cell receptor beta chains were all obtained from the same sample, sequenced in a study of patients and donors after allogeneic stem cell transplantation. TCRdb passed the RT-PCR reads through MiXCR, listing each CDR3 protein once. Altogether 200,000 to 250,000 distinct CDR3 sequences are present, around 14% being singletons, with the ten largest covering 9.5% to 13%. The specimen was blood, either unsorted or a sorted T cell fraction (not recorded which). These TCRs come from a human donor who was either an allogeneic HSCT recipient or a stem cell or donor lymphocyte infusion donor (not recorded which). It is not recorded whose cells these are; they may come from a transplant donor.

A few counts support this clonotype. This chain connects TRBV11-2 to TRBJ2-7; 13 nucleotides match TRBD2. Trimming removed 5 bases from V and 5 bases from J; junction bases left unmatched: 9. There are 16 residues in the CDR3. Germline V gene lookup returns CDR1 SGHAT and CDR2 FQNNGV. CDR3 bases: TGTGCCAGCAGCCTACGGACTAGCGGGAGCTTCGACGAGCAGTACTTC. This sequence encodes CASSLRTSGSFDEQYF.

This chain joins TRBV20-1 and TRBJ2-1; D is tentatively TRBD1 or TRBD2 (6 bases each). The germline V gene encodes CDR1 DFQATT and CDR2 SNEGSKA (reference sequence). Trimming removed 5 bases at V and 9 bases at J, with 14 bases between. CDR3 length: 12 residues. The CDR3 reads CSAGQGRTEQFF. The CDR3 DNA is TGCAGTGCTGGGCAGGGGAGGACTGAGCAGTTCTTC.

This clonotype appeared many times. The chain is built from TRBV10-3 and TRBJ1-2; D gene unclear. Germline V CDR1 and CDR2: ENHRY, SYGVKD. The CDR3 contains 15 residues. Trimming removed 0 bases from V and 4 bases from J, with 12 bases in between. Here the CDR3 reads CAISESVGRIYGYTF. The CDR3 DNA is TGTGCCATCAGTGAGTCTGTCGGCAGAATCTATGGCTACACCTTC.

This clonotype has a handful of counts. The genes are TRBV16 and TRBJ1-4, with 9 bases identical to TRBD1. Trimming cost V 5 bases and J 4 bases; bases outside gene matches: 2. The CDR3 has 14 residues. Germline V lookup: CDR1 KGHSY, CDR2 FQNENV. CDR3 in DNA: TGTGCCAGCAGCACGGGACAGGGTAATGAAAAACTGTTTTTT. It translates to CASSTGQGNEKLFF.

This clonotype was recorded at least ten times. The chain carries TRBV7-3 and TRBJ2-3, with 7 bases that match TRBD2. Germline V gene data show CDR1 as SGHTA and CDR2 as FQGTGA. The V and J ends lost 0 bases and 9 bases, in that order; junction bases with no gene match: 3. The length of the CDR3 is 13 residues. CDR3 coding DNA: TGTGCCAGCAGCTTAACGGAGGGAGGGACGCAGTATTTT. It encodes CASSLTEGGTQYF.

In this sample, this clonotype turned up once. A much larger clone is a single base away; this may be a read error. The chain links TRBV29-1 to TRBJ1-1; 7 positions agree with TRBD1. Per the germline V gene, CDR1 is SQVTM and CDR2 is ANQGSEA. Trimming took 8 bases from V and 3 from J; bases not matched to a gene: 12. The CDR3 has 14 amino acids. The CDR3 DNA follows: TGCAGCTCCGGAGACAGGGCATTTTACACTGAAGCTTTCTTT. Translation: CSSGDRAFYTEAFF.

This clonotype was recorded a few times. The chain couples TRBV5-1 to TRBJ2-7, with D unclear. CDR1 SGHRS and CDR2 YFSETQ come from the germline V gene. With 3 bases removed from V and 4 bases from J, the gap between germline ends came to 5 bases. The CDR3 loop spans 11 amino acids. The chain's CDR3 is CASSYEYEQYF. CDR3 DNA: TGCGCCAGCAGCTACGAATACGAGCAGTACTTC.

CDR3 nucleotides: TGTGCCAGCAGCTTGGGACTAGCCAGCGGGGAGCTGTTTTTT. This encodes CASSLGLASGELFF. The rearrangement uses TRBV11-2 and TRBJ2-2; 9 nucleotides agree with TRBD2. V lost 3 bases to trimming and J lost 7 bases; unmatched junction nucleotides: 3. The CDR3 has 14 residues. Germline CDR1 and CDR2: SGHAT and FQNNGV.

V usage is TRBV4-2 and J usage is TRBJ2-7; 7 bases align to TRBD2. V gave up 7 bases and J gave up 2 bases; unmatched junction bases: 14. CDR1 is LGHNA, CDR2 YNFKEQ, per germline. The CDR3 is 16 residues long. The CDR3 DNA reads TGTGCCAGCACCCCGGAGCCCAGTGGGGGGGCCTACGAGCAGTACTTC. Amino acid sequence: CASTPEPSGGAYEQYF.

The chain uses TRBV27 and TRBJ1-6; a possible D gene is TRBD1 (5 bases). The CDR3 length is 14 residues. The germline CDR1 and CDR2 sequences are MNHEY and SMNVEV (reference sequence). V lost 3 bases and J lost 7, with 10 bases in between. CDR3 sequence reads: CASSFRGANSPLHF. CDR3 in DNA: TGTGCCAGCAGTTTCCGGGGCGCGAATTCACCCCTCCACTTT.

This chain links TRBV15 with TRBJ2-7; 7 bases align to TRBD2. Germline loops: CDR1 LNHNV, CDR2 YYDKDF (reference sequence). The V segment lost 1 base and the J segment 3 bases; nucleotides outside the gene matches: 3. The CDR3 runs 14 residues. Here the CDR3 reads CATSRGGSDYEQYF. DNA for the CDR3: TGTGCCACCAGCAGAGGCGGGAGTGACTACGAGCAGTACTTC.

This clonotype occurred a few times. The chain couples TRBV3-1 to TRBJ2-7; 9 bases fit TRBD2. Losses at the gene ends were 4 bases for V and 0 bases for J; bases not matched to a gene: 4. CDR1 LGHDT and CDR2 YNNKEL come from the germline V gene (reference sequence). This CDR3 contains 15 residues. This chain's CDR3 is CASSPTSGPSYEQYF. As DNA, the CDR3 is TGTGCCAGCAGCCCTACTAGCGGGCCCTCCTACGAGCAGTACTTC.

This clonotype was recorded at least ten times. The CDR3 coding sequence is TGCGCCAGCAGCCAAGATTTGGGGACAGATACGCAGTATTTT. As protein: CASSQDLGTDTQYF. The rearrangement joins TRBV4-3 to TRBJ2-3; D unclear. V dropped 0 bases and J dropped 3 bases, with 7 bases sitting between them. From germline, CDR1 is LGHNA and CDR2 YSLEER. The CDR3 is made up of 14 amino acids.

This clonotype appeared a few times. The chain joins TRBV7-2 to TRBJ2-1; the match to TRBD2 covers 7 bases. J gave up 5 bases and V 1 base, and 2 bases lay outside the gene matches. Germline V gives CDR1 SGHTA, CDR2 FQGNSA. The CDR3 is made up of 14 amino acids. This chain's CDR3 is CASSLDGGNNEQFF. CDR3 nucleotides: TGTGCCAGCAGCTTAGACGGGGGGAACAATGAGCAGTTCTTC.

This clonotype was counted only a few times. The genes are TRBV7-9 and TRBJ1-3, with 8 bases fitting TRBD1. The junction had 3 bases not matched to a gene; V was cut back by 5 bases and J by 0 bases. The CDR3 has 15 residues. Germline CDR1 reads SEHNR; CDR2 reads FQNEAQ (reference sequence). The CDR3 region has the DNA TGTGCCAGCAGCACCGACAGGGGCTCTGGAAACACCATATATTTT. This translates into CASSTDRGSGNTIYF.

The CDR3 is CASSEQRDTQYF. The CDR3 nucleotides are TGTGCCAGCAGTGAACAAAGAGATACGCAGTATTTT. The chain links TRBV2 to TRBJ2-3, with no clear D. Germline loops: CDR1 SNHLY, CDR2 FYNNEI. The V gene lost 2 bases and the J gene lost 5 bases, with 5 bases spanning the gap. This CDR3 contains 12 residues.

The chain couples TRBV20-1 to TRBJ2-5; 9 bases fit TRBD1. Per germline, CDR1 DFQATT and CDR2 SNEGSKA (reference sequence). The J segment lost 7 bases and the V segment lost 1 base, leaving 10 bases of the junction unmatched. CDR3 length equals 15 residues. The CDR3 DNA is TGCAGTGCTAGAGCCGGGACAGGGCAGCACGGGACCCAGTACTTC. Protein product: CSARAGTGQHGTQYF.

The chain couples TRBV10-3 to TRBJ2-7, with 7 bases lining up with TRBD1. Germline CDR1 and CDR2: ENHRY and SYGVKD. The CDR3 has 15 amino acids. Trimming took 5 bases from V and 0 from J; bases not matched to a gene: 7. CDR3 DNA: TGTGCCATCAGTTCGGACAGGCTAAGCTCCTACGAGCAGTACTTC. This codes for CAISSDRLSSYEQYF.

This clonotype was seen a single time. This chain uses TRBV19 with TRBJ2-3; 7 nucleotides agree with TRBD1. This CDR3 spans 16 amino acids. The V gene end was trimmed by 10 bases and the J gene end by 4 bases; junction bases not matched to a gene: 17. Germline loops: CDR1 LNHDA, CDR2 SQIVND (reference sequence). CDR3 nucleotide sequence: TGTGCCACTAAGACCCGGACAGGCTACGGGGCAGATACGCAGTATTTT. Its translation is CATKTRTGYGADTQYF.

The CDR3 coding sequence is TGTGCCAGCAGCCAAGAGGGCAGGGGAGAATACAATGAGCAGTTCTTC. Protein sequence: CASSQEGRGEYNEQFF. The gene calls are TRBV3-1 and TRBJ2-1; D possibly corresponds to TRBD1 (6 bases). The V gene's germline CDR1 is LGHDT and CDR2 YNNKEL (reference sequence). V lost 0 bases, J lost 4 bases, and 13 bases lay in between. The CDR3 has 16 residues.

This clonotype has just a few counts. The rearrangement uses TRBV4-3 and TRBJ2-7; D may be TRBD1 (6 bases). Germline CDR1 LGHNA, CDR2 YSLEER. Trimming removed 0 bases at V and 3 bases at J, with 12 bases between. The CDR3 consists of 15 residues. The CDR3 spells CASSQDGGGLYEQYF. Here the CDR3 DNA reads TGCGCCAGCAGCCAAGATGGGGGCGGACTCTACGAGCAGTACTTC.

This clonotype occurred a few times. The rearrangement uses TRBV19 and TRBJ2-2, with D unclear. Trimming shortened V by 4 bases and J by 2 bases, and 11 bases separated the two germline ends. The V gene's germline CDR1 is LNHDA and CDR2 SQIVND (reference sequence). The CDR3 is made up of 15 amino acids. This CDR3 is CASSNFRHNTGELFF. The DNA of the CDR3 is TGTGCCAGTAGTAATTTTAGACACAACACCGGGGAGCTGTTTTTT.

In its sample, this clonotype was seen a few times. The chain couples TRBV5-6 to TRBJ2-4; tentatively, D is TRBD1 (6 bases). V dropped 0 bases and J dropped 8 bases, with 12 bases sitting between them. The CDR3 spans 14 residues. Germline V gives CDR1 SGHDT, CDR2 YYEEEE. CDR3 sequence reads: CASSLGGAGDIQYF. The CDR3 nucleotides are TGTGCCAGCAGCTTGGGAGGGGCAGGGGACATTCAGTACTTC.

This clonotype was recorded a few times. As DNA, the CDR3 is TGTGCCAGCAGCAGAACAGGGTCAAACAATCAGCCCCAGCATTTT. It is translated as CASSRTGSNNQPQHF. The chain joins TRBV12-3 or TRBV12-4 to TRBJ1-5; maybe TRBD1 (6 bases). The ends were cut back, 6 bases at V and 3 bases at J, with 15 bases in the middle. The CDR3 runs to 15 residues.

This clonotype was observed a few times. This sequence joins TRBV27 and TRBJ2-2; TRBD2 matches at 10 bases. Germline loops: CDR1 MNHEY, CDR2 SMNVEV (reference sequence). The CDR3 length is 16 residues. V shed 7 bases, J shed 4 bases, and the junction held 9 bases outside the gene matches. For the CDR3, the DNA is TGTGCCAGCATCCCGTTTGGACTAGCGGCCACCGGGGAGCTGTTTTTT. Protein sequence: CASIPFGLAATGELFF.

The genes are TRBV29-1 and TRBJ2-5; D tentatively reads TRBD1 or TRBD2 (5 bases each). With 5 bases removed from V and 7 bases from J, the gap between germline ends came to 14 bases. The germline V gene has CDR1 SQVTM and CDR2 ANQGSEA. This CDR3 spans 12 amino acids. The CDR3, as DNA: TGCAGCGTTTCCTTGGAGAGGGGGACCCAGTACTTC. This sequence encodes CSVSLERGTQYF.

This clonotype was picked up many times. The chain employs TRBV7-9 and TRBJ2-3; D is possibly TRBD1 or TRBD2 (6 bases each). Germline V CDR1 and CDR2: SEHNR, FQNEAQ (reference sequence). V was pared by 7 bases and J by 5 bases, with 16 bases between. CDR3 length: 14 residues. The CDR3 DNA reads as TGTGCCAGCACCCGCGGAGGGGGGCAAGATACGCAGTATTTT. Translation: CASTRGGGQDTQYF.

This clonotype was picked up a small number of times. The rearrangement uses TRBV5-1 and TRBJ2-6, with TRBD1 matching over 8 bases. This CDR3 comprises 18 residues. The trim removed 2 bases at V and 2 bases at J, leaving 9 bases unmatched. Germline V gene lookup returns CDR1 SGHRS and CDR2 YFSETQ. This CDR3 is CASSFFQTGAAGANVLTF. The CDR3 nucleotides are TGCGCCAGCAGCTTTTTTCAGACAGGGGCAGCTGGGGCCAACGTCCTGACTTTC. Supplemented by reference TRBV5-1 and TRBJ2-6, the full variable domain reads KAGVTQTPRYLIKTRGQQVTLSCSPISGHRSVSWYQQTPGQGLQFLFEYFSETQRNKGNFPGRFSGRQFSNSRSEMNVSTLELGDSALYLCASSFFQTGAAGANVLTFGAGSRLTVL.

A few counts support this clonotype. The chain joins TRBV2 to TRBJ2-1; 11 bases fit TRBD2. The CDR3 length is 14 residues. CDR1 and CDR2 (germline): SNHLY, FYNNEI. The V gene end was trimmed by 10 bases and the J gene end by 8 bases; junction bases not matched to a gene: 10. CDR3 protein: CAKSTSGTRYEQFF. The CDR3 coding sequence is TGTGCCAAGTCGACTAGCGGGACCCGCTATGAGCAGTTCTTC. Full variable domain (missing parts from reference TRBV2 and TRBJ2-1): EPEVTQTPSHQVTQMGQEVILRCVPISNHLYFYWYRQILGQKVEFLVSFYNNEISEKSEIFDDQFSVERPDGSNFTLKIRSTKLEDSAMYFCAKSTSGTRYEQFFGPGTRLTVL.

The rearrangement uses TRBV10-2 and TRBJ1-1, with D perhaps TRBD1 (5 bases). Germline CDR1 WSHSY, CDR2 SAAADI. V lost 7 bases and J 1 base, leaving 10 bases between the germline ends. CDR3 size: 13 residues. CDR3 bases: TGCGCCAGCACTCGACAGACGAACACTGAAGCTTTCTTT. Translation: CASTRQTNTEAFF.